This TCR beta chain was observed in a study of cytomegalovirus exposure and HLA in healthy donors (dated by TCRdb to 2015 to 2018). With regard to the full study: A later analysis indicated that the 100 to 150 validation repertoires were generated on the platform also employed for the approximately 700 repertoires of the first cohort. Besides the first cohort of around 700 subjects, a separate validation cohort made up of about 120 different subjects was used. The study aimed to test whether signatures of past pathogen exposure could be identified by cataloging public T cell receptors. High-throughput TCR immunosequencing, statistical association of individual TCRs with disease status, and machine learning were combined to predict cytomegalovirus infection status. Findings and caveats that apply to the study as a whole: The authors suggested that the approach could potentially be extended to other disease states and immunological phenotypes. The study listed 150 to 200 TCR beta chains as associated with cytomegalovirus. The classifier was reported to diagnose cytomegalovirus status with high specificity and sensitivity in both the original and validation cohorts. A later analysis found that TCRs clustered in the first cohort also tended to co-occur in the roughly 120 validation repertoires, with roughly 95% of cluster scores above 0. Across donors, most TCR sequences were observed very rarely, whereas some public TCRs were present in many individuals. A later analysis had no HLA typing for the validation cohort, so co-occurrence there was scored across all 110 or so repertoires. Three of the identified cytomegalovirus-associated TCR beta chains were confirmed in vitro to be specific for cytomegalovirus antigens.

Worth noting for this clone: Its antigen is not yet known. Base qualities are missing; no much larger clone stands one base away.

The CDR3 measures 21 amino acids from cysteine to phenylalanine. Of all the DNA, just the CDR3 is kept, 63 bases in frame from base 1. The junction shows trimming of 0 bases on V and 5 bases on J, and the gene matches do not reach 20 bases of it. From a lookup of the germline V gene, CDR1 and CDR2 are LGHNA and YSLEER. Library creation used the immunoSEQ multiplex PCR assay. Under the source paper's analysis protocol: A statistical classification framework was built for diagnosing cytomegalovirus status from the catalog of TCR beta chain sequences. TCRdb carries this immuneACCESS record with in-frame sequences only. Its versions omit some clonotypes, under half of them owing to an unresolved V gene in the studies checked, with the rest unexplained. The V and J calls and clone size come from that table; D and trimming were worked out from the DNA. The sample has 130,000 to 150,000 clones on record, about nine tenths of them singletons. 2.9% of the sample comes from the top ten.

The donors belonged to the validation cohort of about 120 subjects, which was separate from the approximately 700-subject first cohort. The clonotype was recovered from a man aged 18 to 30 in good health and CMV-seronegative. This sequence uses TRBV4-3 and TRBJ2-2, and TRBD2 matches 8 of the central bases. The sequencing input was PBMCs. The CDR3 loop reads CASSQEDRGWREVGDTGELFF. At the DNA level, the sequence is TGCGCCAGCAGCCAAGAGGACCGTGGATGGCGGGAGGTGGGAGATACCGGGGAGCTGTTTTTT.